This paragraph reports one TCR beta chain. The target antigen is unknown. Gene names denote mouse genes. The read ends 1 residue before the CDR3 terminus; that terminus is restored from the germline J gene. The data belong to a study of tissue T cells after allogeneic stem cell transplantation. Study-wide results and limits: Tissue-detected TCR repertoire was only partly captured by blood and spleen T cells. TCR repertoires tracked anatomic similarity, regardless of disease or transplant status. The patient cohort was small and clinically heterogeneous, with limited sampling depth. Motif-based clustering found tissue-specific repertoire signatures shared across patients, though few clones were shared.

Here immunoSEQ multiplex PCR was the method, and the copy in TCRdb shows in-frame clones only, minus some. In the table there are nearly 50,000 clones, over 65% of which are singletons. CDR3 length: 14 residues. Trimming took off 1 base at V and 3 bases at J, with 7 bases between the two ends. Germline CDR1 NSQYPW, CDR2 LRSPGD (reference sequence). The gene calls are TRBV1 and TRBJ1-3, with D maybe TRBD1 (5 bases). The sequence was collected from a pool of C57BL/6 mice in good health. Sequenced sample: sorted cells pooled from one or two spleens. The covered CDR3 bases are TGCACCTGCAGTGCAGGCAGGGATGGAAATACGCTCTAT. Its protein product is CTCSAGRDGNTLY. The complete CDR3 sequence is CTCSAGRDGNTLYF.